The 5 T cell receptor beta chains given below trace back to one sample, sequenced in a study of T cells in Graves' hyperthyroidism and ophthalmopathy. TCR beta CDR3 regions were amplified from RNA transcripts. Using the HTBI primer set, a first-round RT-PCR was run on the TCR CDR3. From the multiplex PCR reads, TCRdb called clonotypes with MiXCR, one entry per CDR3 protein. Here the sample spans some 770,000 distinct CDR3 sequences, over 15% being singletons. Sequencing input: blood. These receptors were collected from a man aged 18 to 35 with Graves' hyperthyroidism.

This chain uses TRBV10-2 with TRBJ2-1, with D possibly matching TRBD1 (6 bases). CDR3 length equals 13 residues. V lost 3 bases, J lost 6 bases, and 9 bases lay in between. Germline CDR1 and CDR2: WSHSY and SAAADI. The CDR3 loop is CASSEGTPNEQFF. CDR3 DNA sequence: TGCGCCAGCAGTGAAGGGACACCCAATGAGCAGTTCTTC.

The chain links TRBV7-9 to TRBJ2-3; 10 bases fit TRBD2. CDR1 and CDR2 (germline): SEHNR, FQNEAQ (reference sequence). The V segment lost 2 bases and the J segment 3 bases; nucleotides outside the gene matches: 8. CDR3 length: 17 residues. This CDR3 reads CASSLFPPSGSTDTQYF. CDR3 DNA: TGTGCCAGCAGCTTATTTCCGCCTAGCGGGAGTACAGATACGCAGTATTTT.

This clonotype has a count of ten or more. V usage is TRBV11-1 and J usage is TRBJ2-7; possible D gene TRBD2, 6 bases. The germline CDR1 and CDR2 sequences are SGHAT and FQDESV (reference sequence). V dropped 3 bases and J dropped 0 bases, with 9 bases sitting between them. The CDR3 spans 14 residues. CDR3 DNA: TGTGCCAGCAGCTTGGTGGGACTCTCCTACGAGCAGTACTTC. It codes for CASSLVGLSYEQYF.

This clonotype appeared a few times. The J gene is TRBJ2-1, the V gene TRBV19; unclear D gene. V gave up 3 bases and J gave up 2 bases, with 14 bases separating them. The CDR3 covers 16 residues. The germline V gene encodes CDR1 LNHDA and CDR2 SQIVND (reference sequence). As DNA, the CDR3 is TGTGCCAGTAGTATGTTGATGGACGACACCTACAATGAGCAGTTCTTC. This gives the protein CASSMLMDDTYNEQFF.

This clonotype was found many times. The gene calls are TRBV3-1 and TRBJ1-2; possible D gene TRBD1, 5 bases. Germline V gene lookup returns CDR1 LGHDT and CDR2 YNNKEL (reference sequence). Trimming removed 1 base at V and 0 bases at J, with 6 bases between. This CDR3 spans 14 amino acids. The CDR3 DNA reads as TGTGCCAGCAGCCAAGGACAGACTAACTATGGCTACACCTTC. It is translated as CASSQGQTNYGYTF.